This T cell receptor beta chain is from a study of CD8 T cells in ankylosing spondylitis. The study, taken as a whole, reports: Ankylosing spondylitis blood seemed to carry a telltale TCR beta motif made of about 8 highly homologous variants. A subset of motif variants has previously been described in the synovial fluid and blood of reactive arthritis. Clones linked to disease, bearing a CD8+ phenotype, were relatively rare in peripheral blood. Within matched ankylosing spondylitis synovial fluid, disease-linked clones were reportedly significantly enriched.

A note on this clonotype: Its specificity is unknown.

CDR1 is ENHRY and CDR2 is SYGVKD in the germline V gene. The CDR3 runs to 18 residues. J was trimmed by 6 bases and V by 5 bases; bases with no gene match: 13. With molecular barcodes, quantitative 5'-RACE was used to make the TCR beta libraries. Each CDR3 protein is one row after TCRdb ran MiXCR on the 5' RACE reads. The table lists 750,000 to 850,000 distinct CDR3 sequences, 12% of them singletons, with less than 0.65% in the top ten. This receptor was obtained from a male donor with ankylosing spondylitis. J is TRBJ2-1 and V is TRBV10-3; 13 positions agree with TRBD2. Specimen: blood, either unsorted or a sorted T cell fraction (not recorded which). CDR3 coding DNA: TGTGCCATCAGTTCCTGGACTAGCGGGAGTTTCCGAAGCAATGAGCAGTTCTTC. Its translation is CAISSWTSGSFRSNEQFF.